The present T cell receptor (beta chain) was sequenced within a study of blood T cell repertoires in COVID-19. Study-level information: COVID-19 samples collected from the United States, Italy and Spain covered acute and convalescent phases. T cells, B-cell-depleted T cells, or PBMCs supplied cDNA or gDNA.

Germline loops: CDR1 SNHLY, CDR2 FYNNEI. With V trimmed by 6 bases and J by 5 bases, 7 bases remained unmatched. CDR3 length: 14 amino acids. Seattle-derived patients entered the study during active infection and were followed longitudinally. Per the original methods: It was from reference gene primer amplification that nucleated cell counts were estimated. The data were produced by immunoSEQ multiplex PCR, yet TCRdb's version contains in-frame clones alone and is incomplete. The V and J calls and clone size were taken over from that table, and D and trimming were inferred from the DNA. Among over 450,000 clones listed, 85% to 90% were seen once.

The V and J genes are TRBV2 and TRBJ2-3; 8 positions match TRBD2. The sequence was obtained from a woman aged 50 to 65 with COVID-19, enrolled during active disease. Input material: peripheral blood. CDR3 protein: CASRGAGVLDTQYF. In DNA form, the CDR3 reads TGTGCCAGCAGAGGAGCGGGGGTTTTAGATACGCAGTATTTT. The variable domain in full, completed from reference TRBV2 and TRBJ2-3, reads EPEVTQTPSHQVTQMGQEVILRCVPISNHLYFYWYRQILGQKVEFLVSFYNNEISEKSEIFDDQFSVERPDGSNFTLKIRSTKLEDSAMYFCASRGAGVLDTQYFGPGTRLTVL.